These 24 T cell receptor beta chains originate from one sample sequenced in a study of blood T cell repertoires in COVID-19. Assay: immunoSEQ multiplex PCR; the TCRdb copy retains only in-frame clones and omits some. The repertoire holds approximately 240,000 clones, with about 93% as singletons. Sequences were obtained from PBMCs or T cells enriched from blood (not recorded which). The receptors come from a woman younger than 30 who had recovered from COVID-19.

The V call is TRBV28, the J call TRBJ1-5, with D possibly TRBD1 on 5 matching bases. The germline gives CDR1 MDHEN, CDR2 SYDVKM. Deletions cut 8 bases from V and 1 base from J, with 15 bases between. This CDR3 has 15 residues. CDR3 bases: TGTGCCAGCTCCCGCGGGGGGGACAGCAATCAGCCCCAGCATTTT. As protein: CASSRGGDSNQPQHF.

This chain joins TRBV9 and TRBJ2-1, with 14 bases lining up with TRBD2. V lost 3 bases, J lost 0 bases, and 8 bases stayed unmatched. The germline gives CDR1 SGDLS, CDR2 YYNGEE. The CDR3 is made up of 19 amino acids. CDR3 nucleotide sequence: TGTGCCAGCAGCGAAGGACTAGCGGGAGGCCAAAGCTCCTACAATGAGCAGTTCTTC. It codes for CASSEGLAGGQSSYNEQFF.

This CDR3 is CASSLFDTEAFF. CDR3 coding DNA: TGTGCCAGCAGCTTATTCGACACTGAAGCTTTCTTT. V is TRBV11-1 and J is TRBJ1-1, with unresolved D. CDR1 SGHAT and CDR2 FQDESV come from the germline V gene (reference sequence). Trimming cost V 2 bases and J 3 bases, with 4 bases left between them. The CDR3 spans 12 residues.

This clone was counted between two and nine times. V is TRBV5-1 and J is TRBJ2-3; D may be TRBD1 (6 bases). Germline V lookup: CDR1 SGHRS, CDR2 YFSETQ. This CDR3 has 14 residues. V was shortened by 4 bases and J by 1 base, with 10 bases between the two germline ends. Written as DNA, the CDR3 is TGCGCCAGCAGCGCTAGACAGGGCACAGATACGCAGTATTTT. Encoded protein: CASSARQGTDTQYF.

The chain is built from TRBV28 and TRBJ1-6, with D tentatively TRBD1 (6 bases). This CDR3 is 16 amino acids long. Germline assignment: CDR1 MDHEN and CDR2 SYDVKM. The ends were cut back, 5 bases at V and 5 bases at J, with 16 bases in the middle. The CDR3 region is CASSPPNYRDNSPLHF. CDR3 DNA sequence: TGTGCCAGCAGTCCACCAAACTACAGGGATAATTCACCCCTCCACTTT.

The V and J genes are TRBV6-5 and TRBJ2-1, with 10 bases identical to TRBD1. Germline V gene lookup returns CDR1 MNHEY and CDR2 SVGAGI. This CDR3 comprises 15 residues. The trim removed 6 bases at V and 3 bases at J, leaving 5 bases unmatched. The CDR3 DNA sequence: TGTGCCAGCAGCCCCGGGACAGGGGACTACAATGAGCAGTTCTTC. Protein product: CASSPGTGDYNEQFF.

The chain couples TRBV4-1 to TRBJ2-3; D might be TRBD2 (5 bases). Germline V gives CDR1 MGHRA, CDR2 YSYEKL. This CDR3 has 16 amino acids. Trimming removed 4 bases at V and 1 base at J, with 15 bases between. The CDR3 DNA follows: TGCGCCAGCAGCCGGGCCGGGGTCTTTGGCACAGATACGCAGTATTTT. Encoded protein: CASSRAGVFGTDTQYF.

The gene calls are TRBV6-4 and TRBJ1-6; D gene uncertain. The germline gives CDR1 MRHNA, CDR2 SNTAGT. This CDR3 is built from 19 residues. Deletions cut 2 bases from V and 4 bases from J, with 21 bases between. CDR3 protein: CASSDPDPRRAEYNSPLHF. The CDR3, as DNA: TGTGCCAGCAGTGACCCAGATCCTAGGAGGGCCGAGTATAATTCACCCCTCCACTTT.

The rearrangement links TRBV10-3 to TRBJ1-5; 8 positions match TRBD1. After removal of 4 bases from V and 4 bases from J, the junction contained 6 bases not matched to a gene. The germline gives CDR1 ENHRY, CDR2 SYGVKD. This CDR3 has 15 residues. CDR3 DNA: TGTGCCATCAGTGCAGGACAGGGTGGGAATCAGCCCCAGCATTTT. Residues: CAISAGQGGNQPQHF.

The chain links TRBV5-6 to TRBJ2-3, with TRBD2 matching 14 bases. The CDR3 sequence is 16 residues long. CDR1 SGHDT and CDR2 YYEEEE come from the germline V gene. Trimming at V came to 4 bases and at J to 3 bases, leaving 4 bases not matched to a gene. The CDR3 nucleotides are TGTGCCAGCAGCGGACTAGCGGGGGGCTTGACAGATACGCAGTATTTT. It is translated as CASSGLAGGLTDTQYF.

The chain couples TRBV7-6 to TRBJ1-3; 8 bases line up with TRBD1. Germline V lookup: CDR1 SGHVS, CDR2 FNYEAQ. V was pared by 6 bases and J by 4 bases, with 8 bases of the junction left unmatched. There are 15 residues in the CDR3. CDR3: CASSRYRGVGNTIYF. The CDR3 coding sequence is TGTGCCAGCAGTCGCTACAGGGGGGTGGGAAACACCATATATTTT.

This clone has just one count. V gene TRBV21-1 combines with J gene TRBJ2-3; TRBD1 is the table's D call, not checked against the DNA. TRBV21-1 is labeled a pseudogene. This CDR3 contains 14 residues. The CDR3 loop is CASKPGVGTDTQYF. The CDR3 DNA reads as TGTGCCAGCAAGCCAGGGGTGGGCACAGATACGCAGTATTTT.

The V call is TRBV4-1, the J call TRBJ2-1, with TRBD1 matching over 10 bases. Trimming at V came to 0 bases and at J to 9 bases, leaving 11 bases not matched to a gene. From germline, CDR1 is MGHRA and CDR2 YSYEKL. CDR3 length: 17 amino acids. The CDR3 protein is CASSQDARDRGLSEQFF. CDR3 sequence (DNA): TGCGCCAGCAGCCAAGATGCGCGGGACAGGGGATTGAGTGAGCAGTTCTTC.

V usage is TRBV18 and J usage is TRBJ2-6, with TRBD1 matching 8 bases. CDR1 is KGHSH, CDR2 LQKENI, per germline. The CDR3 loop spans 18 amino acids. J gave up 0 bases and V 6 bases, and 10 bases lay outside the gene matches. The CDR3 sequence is CASSRATGVSSGANVLTF. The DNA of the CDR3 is TGTGCCAGCTCGCGCGCGACAGGGGTTTCCTCTGGGGCCAACGTCCTGACTTTC.

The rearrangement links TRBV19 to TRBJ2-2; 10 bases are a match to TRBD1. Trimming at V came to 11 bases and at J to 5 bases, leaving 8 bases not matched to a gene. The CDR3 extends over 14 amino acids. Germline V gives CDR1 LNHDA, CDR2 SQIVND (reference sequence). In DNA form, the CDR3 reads TGTGCCGTAAAGGGGACAGGGGAAACCGGGGAGCTGTTTTTT. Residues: CAVKGTGETGELFF.

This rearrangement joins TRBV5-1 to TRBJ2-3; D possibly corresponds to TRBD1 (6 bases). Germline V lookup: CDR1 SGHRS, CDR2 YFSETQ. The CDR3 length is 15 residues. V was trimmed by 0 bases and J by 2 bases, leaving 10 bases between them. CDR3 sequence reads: CASSLGDINTDTQYF. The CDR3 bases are TGCGCCAGCAGCTTGGGGGACATAAACACAGATACGCAGTATTTT.

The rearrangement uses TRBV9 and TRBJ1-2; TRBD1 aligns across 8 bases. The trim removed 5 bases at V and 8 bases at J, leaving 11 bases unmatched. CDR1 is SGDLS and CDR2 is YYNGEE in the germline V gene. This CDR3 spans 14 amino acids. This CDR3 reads CASSMVQGAAGYTF. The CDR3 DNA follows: TGTGCCAGCAGTATGGTCCAGGGGGCGGCGGGCTACACCTTC.

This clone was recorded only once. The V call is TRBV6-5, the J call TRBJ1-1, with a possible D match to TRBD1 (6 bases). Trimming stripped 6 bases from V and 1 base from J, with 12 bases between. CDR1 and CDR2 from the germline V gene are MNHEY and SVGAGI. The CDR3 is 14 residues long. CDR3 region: CASSIGTQNTEAFF. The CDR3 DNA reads TGTGCCAGCAGCATCGGGACACAGAACACTGAAGCTTTCTTT.

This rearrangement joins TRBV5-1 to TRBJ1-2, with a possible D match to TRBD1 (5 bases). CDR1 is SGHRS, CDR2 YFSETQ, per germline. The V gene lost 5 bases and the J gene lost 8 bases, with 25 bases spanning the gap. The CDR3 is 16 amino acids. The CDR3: CASSSIIDGGGSGYTF. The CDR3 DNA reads TGCGCCAGCAGTTCCATTATTGACGGGGGTGGGTCCGGCTACACCTTC.

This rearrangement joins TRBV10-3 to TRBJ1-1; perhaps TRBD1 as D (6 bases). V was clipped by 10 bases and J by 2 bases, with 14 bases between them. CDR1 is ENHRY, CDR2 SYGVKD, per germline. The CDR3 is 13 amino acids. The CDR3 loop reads CASTGPDNTEAFF. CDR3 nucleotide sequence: TGTGCCAGTACAGGGCCTGATAACACTGAAGCTTTCTTT.

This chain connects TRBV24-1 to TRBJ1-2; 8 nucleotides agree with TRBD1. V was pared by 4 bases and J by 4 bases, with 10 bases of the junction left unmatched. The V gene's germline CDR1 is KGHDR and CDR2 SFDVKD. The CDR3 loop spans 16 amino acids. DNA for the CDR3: TGTGCCACCAGTGAGAAGACAGGGGACGGGTCCTATGGCTACACCTTC. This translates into CATSEKTGDGSYGYTF.

The CDR3 sequence: CASSLEGKYGYTF. The DNA for the CDR3 is TGCGCCAGCAGCTTGGAGGGGAAATATGGCTACACCTTC. The chain employs TRBV5-1 and TRBJ1-2; maybe TRBD1 (5 bases). CDR1 is SGHRS and CDR2 is YFSETQ in the germline V gene. Trimming removed 0 bases from V and 5 bases from J, with 8 bases in between. This CDR3 comprises 13 residues.

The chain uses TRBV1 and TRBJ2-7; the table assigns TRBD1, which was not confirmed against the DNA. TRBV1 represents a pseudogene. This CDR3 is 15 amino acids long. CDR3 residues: CTSSQDRDREAEQYF. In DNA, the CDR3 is TGCACCAGCAGCCAAGATAGAGACAGGGAAGCCGAGCAGTACTTC.

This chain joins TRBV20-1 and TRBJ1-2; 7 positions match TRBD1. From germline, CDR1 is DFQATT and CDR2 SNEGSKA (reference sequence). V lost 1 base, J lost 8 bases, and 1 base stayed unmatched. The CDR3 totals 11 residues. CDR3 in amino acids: CSARVQGGYTF. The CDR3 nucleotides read TGCAGTGCTAGAGTACAGGGGGGCTACACCTTC.